Detailed here is one T cell receptor beta chain. This entry is derived from a study of cytomegalovirus exposure and HLA in healthy donors. Primers included in the PCR were 60 Vbeta and 13 Jbeta primers. Using immunoSEQ multiplex PCR, the repertoire was profiled, and TCRdb retains in-frame clones only, with some absent. Listed are over 150,000 clones; approximately 0.74% falls within the top ten. This TCR came from a boy between 10 and 17 years old in good health and CMV-seronegative. Sequencing was done on a sample of PBMCs.

CDR3 bases: TGTGCCAGCAGCTTGTCTGCGGAGTCCTACAATGAGCAGTTCTTC. Encoded protein: CASSLSAESYNEQFF. The chain links TRBV5-4 to TRBJ2-1; D remains unclear. Germline assignment: CDR1 SGHNT and CDR2 YYREEE (reference sequence). The CDR3 extends over 15 amino acids. V was clipped by 1 base and J by 1 base, with 9 bases between them.